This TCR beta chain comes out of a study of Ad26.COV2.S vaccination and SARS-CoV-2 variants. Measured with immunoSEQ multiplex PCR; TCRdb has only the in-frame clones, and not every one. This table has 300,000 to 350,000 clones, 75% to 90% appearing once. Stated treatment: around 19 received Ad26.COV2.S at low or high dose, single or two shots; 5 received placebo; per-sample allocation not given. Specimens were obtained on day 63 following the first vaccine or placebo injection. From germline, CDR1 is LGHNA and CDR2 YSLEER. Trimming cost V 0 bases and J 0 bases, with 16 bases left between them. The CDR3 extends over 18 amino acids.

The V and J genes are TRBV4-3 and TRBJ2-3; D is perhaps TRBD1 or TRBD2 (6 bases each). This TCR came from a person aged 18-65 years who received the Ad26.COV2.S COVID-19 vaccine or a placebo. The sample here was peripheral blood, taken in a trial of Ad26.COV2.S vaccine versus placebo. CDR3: CASSQDRGAGISTDTQYF. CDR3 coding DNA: TGCGCCAGCAGCCAAGATAGGGGGGCTGGGATAAGCACAGATACGCAGTATTTT.